The 2 T cell receptor beta chains below come from one sample, sequenced in a study of T cells in Graves' hyperthyroidism and ophthalmopathy. TCR beta CDR3 sequences were amplified from RNA transcripts. In the first-round RT-PCR of the TCR CDR3, the HTBI primer set was used. TCRdb passed the multiplex PCR reads through MiXCR, listing each CDR3 protein once. The table lists about 180,000 distinct CDR3 sequences, about 18% of them singletons. The sequenced material came from blood. The receptors were sampled from a woman between 50 and 59 years old with Graves' hyperthyroidism.

The chain links TRBV10-3 to TRBJ1-2, with 12 bases identical to TRBD1. The CDR3 consists of 15 residues. V trimming: 6 bases; J trimming: 7 bases; junction bases outside the gene matches: 9. Germline CDR1 ENHRY, CDR2 SYGVKD. Written as DNA, the CDR3 is TGTGCCATCAGGTCCGGGACAGGGGGCGTTGGTGGCTACACCTTC. This encodes CAIRSGTGGVGGYTF.

This clonotype was observed many times. The chain uses TRBV6-1 and TRBJ1-4; D is ambiguous. CDR3 length: 12 residues. Looked up from germline, CDR1 is MNHNS and CDR2 is SASEGT. The ends were cut back, 5 bases at V and 7 bases at J, with 8 bases in the middle. The CDR3 coding sequence is TGTGCCAGCAGTTTATCAACTGAAAAACTGTTTTTT. Its translation is CASSLSTEKLFF.